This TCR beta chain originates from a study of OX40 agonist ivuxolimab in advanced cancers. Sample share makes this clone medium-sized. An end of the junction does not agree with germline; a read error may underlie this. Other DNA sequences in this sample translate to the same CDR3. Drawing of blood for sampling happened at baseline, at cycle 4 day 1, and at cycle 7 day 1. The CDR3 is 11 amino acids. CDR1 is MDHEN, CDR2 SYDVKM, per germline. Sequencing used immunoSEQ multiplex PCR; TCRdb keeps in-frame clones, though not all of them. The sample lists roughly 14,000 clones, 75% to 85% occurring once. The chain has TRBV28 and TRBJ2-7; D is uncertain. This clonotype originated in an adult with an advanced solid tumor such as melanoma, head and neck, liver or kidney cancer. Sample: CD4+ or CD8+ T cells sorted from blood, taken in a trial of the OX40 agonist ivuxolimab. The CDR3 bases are TGTGCCAGCAGTTTCTCCCACGAGCAGTACTTC. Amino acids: CASSFSHEQYF.